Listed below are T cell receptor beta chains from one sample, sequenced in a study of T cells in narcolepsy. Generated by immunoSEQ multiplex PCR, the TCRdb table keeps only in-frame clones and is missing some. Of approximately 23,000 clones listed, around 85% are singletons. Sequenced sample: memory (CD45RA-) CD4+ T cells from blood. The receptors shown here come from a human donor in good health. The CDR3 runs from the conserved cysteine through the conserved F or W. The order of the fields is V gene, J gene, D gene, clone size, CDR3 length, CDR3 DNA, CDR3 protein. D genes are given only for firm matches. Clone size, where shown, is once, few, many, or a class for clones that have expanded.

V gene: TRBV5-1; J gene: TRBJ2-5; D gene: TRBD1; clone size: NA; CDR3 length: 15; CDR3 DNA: TGCGCCACCAGCCCTGTGGCAGGGGGCCAAGAGACCCAGTACTTC; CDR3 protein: CATSPVAGGQETQYF
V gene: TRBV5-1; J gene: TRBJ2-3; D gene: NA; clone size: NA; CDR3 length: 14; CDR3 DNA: TGCGCCAGCAGCTTGGCCCAAAGGACAGATACGCAGTATTTT; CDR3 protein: CASSLAQRTDTQYF
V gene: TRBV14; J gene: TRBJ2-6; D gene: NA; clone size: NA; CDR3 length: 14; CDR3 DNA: TGTGCCAGCAGCCAAGTGCCTGGGGCCAACGTCCTGACTTTC; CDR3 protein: CASSQVPGANVLTF
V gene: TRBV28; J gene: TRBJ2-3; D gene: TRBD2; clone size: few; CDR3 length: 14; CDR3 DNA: TGTGCCAGCAGACTAGCGGGGAACACAGATACGCAGTATTTT; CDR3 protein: CASRLAGNTDTQYF
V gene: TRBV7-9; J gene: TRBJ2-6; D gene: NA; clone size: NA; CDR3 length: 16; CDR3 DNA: TGTGCCAGCAGCTTATTAATACTGGGAGAGGCCAACGTCCTGACTTTC; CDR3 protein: CASSLLILGEANVLTF
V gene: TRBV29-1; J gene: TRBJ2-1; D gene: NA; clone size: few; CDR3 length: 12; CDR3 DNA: TGCAGCGTCAAAAGGGCTACGGATGAGCAGTTCTTC; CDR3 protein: CSVKRATDEQFF
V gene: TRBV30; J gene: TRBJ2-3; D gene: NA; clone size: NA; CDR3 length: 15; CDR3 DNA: TGTGCCTGGAGTCGAGGGGGAGGTAGGACAGATACGCAGTATTTT; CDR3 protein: CAWSRGGGRTDTQYF
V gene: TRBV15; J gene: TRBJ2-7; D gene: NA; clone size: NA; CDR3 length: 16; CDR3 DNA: TGTGCCACCAGCAGGCACCAGACAGGTAGCCTCTACGAGCAGTACTTC; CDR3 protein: CATSRHQTGSLYEQYF
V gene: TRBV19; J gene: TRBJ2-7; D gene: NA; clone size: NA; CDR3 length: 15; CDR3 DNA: TGTGCCAGTAGTATCGGTGGGGGAGAAGGGTACGAGCAGTACTTC; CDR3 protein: CASSIGGGEGYEQYF
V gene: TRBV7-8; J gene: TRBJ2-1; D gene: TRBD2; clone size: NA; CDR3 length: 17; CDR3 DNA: TGTGCCAGCAGCTTAGCCGGGGGGACTAGGGGAAACAATGAGCAGTTCTTC; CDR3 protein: CASSLAGGTRGNNEQFF
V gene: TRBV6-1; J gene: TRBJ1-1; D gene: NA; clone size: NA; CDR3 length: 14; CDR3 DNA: TGTGCCAGCAGTGAAGGAGGGGGAAGGGCTGAAGCTTTCTTT; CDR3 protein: CASSEGGGRAEAFF
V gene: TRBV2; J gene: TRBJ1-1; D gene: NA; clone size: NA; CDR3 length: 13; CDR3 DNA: TGTGCCAGCAGGGTTCACGTGAACACTGAAGCTTTCTTT; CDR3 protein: CASRVHVNTEAFF
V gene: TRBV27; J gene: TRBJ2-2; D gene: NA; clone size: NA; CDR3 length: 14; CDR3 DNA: TGTGCCAGCAGTTTCGGCGGGAACACCGGGGAGCTGTTTTTT; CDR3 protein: CASSFGGNTGELFF
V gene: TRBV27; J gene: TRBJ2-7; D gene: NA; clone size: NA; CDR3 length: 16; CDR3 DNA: TGTGCCAGCAGTTTGGTCAAGACAGGATACTCCTACGAGCAGTACTTC; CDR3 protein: CASSLVKTGYSYEQYF
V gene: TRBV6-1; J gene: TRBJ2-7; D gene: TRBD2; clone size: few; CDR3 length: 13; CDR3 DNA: TGTGCCAGCAGGCGCGGGGGGGACTACGAGCAGTACTTC; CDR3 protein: CASRRGGDYEQYF
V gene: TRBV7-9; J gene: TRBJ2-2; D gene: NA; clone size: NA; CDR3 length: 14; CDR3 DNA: TGTGCCAGCAGCTTTCCAGCGAACACCGGGGAGCTGTTTTTT; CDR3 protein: CASSFPANTGELFF
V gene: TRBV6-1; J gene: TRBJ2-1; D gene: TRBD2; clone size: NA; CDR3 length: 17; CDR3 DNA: TGTGCCAGCAGTGGGGACAGCTCCGGGACTAGCAGGTATGAGCAGTTCTTC; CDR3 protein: CASSGDSSGTSRYEQFF
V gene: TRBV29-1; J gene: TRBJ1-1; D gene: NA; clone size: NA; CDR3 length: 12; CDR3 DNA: TGCAGCGTTGAGGGGTGGCACACTGAAGCTTTCTTT; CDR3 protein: CSVEGWHTEAFF
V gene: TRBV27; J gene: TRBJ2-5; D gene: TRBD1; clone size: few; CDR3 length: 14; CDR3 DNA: TGTGCCAGCAGTTCAGACAGGGGGGAAGAGACCCAGTACTTC; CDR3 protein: CASSSDRGEETQYF
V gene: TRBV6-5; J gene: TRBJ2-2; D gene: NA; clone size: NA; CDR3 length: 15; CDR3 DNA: TGTGCCAGCAACAGGGGAGGGGCGTACACCGGGGAGCTGTTTTTT; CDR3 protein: CASNRGGAYTGELFF
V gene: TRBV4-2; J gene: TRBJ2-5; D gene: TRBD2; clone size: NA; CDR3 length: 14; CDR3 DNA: TGTGCCAGCAGCCGCTATGCTAGCGGAGAGACCCAGTACTTC; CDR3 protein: CASSRYASGETQYF
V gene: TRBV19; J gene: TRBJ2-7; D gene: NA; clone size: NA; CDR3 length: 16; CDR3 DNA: TGTGCCAGTAGTAGCTCCGGGACACTGACATCCTACGAGCAGTACTTC; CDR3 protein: CASSSSGTLTSYEQYF
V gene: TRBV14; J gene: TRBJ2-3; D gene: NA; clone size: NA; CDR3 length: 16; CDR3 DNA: TGTGCCAGCGGGGACCGGGACACCTACTACACAGATACGCAGTATTTT; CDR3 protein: CASGDRDTYYTDTQYF
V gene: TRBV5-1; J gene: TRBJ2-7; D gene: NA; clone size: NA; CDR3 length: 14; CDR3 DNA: TGCGCCAGCAGCTTAGGGTCTGAAGCCTACGAGCAGTACTTC; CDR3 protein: CASSLGSEAYEQYF
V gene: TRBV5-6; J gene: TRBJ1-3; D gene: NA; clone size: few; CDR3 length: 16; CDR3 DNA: TGTGCCAGCAGCTTGATGGGGGGCCACTCTGGAAACACCATATATTTT; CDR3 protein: CASSLMGGHSGNTIYF
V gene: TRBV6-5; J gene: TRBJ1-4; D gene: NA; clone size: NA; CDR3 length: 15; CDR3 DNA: TGTGCCAGCAGAGACCGACGGGGCCCAAATGAAAAACTGTTTTTT; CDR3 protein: CASRDRRGPNEKLFF
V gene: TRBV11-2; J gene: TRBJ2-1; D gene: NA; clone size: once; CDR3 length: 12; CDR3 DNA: TGTGCCAGCAGCGGCCTAAACGGGATGCCGTTCTTC; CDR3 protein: CASSGLNGMPFF
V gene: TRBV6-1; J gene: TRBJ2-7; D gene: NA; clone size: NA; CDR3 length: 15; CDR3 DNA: TGTGCCAGCAATCCGACCGGGACCGGGGCTTACGAGCAGTACTTC; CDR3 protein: CASNPTGTGAYEQYF
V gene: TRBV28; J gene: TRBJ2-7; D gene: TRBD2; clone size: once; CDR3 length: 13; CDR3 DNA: TGTGCCAGCAGGTGGGTCGGGGGGAACGAGCAGTACTTC; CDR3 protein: CASRWVGGNEQYF
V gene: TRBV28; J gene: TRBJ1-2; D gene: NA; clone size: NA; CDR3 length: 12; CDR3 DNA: TGTGCCAGCAGTTTTAGGGGGTATGGCTACACCTTC; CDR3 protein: CASSFRGYGYTF
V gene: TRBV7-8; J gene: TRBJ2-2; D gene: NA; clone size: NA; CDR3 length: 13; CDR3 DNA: TGTGCCAGCAGCTTAGGTGCATCCGGGGAGCTGTTTTTT; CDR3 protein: CASSLGASGELFF
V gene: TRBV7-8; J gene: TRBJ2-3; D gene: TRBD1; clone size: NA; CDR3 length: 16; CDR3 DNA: TGTGCCAGCACCAAGTCCGGGACAGGGGGCCTTGATACGCAGTATTTT; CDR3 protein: CASTKSGTGGLDTQYF
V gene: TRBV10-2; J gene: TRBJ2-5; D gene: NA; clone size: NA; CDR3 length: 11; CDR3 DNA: TGCGCCAGCAGTGAGAGGGAGACCCAGTACTTC; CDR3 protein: CASSERETQYF
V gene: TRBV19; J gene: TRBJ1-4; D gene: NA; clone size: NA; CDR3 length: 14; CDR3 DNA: TGTGCCAGTAGTGGGGGAGTGAGAGGTGAAAAACTGTTTTTT; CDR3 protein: CASSGGVRGEKLFF
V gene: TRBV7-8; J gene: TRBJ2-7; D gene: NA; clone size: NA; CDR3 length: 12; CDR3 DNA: TGTGCCAGCAGCTCCGGTCTATACGAGCAGTACTTC; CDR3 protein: CASSSGLYEQYF
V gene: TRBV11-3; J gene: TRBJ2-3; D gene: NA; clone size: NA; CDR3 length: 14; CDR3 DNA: TGTGCCAGCAGCTTAGGGCCCAGCACAGATACGCAGTATTTT; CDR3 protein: CASSLGPSTDTQYF
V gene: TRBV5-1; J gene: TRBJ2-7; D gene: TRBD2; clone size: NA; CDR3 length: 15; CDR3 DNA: TGCGCCAGCAGCATCTCCGGGACTAGCGGGGGCGAGCAGTACTTC; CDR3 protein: CASSISGTSGGEQYF
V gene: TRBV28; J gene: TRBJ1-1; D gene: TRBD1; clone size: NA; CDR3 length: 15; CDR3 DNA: TGTGCCAGCAGCCGTTTTCGGACAGGGAACACTGAAGCTTTCTTT; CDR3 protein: CASSRFRTGNTEAFF
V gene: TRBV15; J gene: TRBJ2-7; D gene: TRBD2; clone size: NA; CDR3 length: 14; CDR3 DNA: TGTGCCACCAGCAGAGATCGACTAGCGGGAGAGCAGTACTTC; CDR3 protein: CATSRDRLAGEQYF
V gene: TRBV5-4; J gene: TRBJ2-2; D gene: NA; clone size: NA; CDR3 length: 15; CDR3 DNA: TGTGCCGGCAGCTTGGGATCGGGTAACACCGGGGAGCTGTTTTTT; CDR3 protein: CAGSLGSGNTGELFF
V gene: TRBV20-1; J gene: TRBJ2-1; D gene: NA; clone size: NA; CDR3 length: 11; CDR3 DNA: TGCAGTGCTTCCCAGCACAATGAGCAGTTCTTC; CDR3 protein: CSASQHNEQFF
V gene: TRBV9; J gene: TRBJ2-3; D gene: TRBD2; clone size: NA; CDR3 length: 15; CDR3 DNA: TGTGCCAGCAGCGTAGCAGCGGGAGTGGGGGATACGCAGTATTTT; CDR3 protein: CASSVAAGVGDTQYF
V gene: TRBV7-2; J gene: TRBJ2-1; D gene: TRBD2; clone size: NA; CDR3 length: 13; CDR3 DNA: TGTGCCAGCAGCTCCAGACTAGCAGGTGAGCAGTTCTTC; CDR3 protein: CASSSRLAGEQFF
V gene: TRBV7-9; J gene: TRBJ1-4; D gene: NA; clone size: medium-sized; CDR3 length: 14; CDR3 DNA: TGTGCCAGCAGCTTGGGCCAGGGCGGGGAAAAACTGTTTTTT; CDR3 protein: CASSLGQGGEKLFF
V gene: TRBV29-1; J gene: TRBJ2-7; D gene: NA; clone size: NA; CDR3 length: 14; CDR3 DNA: TGCAGCGGTGGGGGGGCAGGGGCCTCCTACGAGCAGTACTTC; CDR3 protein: CSGGGAGASYEQYF
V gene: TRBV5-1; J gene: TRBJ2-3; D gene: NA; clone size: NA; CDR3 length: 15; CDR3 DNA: TGCGCCAGCAGCTTTATCGGAGGGAGCACAGATACGCAGTATTTT; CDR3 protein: CASSFIGGSTDTQYF
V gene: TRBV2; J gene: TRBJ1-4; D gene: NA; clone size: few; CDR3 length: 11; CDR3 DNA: TGTGCCAGCAGCCCAGAGGAAAAACTGTTTTTT; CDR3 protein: CASSPEEKLFF
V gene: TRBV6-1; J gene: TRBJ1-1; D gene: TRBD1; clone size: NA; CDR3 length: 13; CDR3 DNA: TGTGCCAGCAGCGCTACAGGGGGCCTTGAAGCTTTCTTT; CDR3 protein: CASSATGGLEAFF
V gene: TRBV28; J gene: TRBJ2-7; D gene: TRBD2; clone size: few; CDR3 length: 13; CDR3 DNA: TGTGCCAGCAGCCCCGGGGGGCGGGAGGGCCGGTTCTTC; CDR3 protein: CASSPGGREGRFF
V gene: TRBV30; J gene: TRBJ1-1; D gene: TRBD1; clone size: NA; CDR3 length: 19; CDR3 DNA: TGTGCCTGGAGTGCCCCTAAGTCCCGGGACAGGGACCCTAACACTGAAGCTTTCTTT; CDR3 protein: CAWSAPKSRDRDPNTEAFF
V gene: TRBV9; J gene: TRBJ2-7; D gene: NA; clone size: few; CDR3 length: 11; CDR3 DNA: TGTGCCAGCAGCTTCGGAGACGAGCAGTACTTC; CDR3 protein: CASSFGDEQYF
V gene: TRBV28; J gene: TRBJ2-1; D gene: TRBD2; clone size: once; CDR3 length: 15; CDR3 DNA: TGTGCCAGCATTCAAGCGGGAGGGCCCCACAATGAGCAGTTCTTC; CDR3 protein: CASIQAGGPHNEQFF
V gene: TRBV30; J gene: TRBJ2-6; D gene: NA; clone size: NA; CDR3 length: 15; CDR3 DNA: TGTGCCTCCTACAGGGGAGGCTCTGGGGCCAACGTCCTGACTTTC; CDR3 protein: CASYRGGSGANVLTF
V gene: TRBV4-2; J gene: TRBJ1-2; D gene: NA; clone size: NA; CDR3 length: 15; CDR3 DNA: TGTGCCAGCAGCCAAGATCAAGCGACAGAGGTAGGCTACACCTTC; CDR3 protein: CASSQDQATEVGYTF
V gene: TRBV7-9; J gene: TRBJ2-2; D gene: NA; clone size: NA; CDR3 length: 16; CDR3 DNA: TGTGCCAGCAGCCCGGCTCAAACAGGGTCCGGCGGGGAGCTGTTTTTT; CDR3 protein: CASSPAQTGSGGELFF
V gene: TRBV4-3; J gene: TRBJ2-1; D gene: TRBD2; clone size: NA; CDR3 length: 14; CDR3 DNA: TGCGCCAGCAGCCGGACTAGCGGGAGTTATGAGCAGTTCTTC; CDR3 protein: CASSRTSGSYEQFF
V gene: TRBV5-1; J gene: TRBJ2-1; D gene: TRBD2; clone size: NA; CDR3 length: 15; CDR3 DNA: TGCGCCAGCGAGACTAGCGGGAGTGTGGCCAATGAGCAGTTCTTC; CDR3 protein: CASETSGSVANEQFF
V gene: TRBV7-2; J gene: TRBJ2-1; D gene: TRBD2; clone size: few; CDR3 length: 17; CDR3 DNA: TGTGCCAGCAGCCCCTCTGGACTAGCTAGTTCCTACAATGAGCAGTTCTTC; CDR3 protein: CASSPSGLASSYNEQFF